A single sample gave rise to the 20 T cell receptor beta chains below, sequenced in a study of T cell changes during pregnancy in multiple sclerosis. The table came from immunoSEQ multiplex PCR; TCRdb's copy has only in-frame clones and leaves some out. The sample contains about 50,000 clones, nearly 90% of which appear only once. The input for sequencing was peripheral blood, taken after pregnancy. The receptors were sampled from a female donor in good health, enrolled as a control in a pregnancy study.

The chain carries TRBV9 and TRBJ2-3, with 7 positions matching TRBD1. The V gene end was trimmed by 0 bases and the J gene end by 3 bases; junction bases not matched to a gene: 10. The CDR3 covers 17 residues. From germline, CDR1 is SGDLS and CDR2 YYNGEE. The CDR3 nucleotides are TGTGCCAGCAGCGTAGAGGGTCGAGGGGGCAAAACAGATACGCAGTATTTT. This translates into CASSVEGRGGKTDTQYF.

The rearrangement links TRBV11-2 to TRBJ2-7; 7 nucleotides agree with TRBD1. Per germline, CDR1 SGHAT and CDR2 FQNNGV. This CDR3 spans 14 amino acids. The V segment lost 5 bases and the J segment 5 bases; nucleotides outside the gene matches: 9. CDR3: CASSRDRVAHEQYF. The CDR3 DNA reads as TGTGCCAGCAGCCGCGACAGGGTCGCCCACGAGCAGTACTTC.

This clone was counted a single time. The genes are TRBV4-1 and TRBJ1-3, with 8 bases fitting TRBD1. J lost 0 bases, V lost 2 bases, and 3 bases had no gene match. Germline V gene lookup returns CDR1 MGHRA and CDR2 YSYEKL. CDR3 size: 16 residues. The CDR3 protein is CASSQPDRDSGNTIYF. CDR3 sequence (DNA): TGCGCCAGCAGCCAACCGGACAGGGACTCTGGAAACACCATATATTTT.

V usage is TRBV30 and J usage is TRBJ2-7, with TRBD1 identical over 7 bases. Germline-derived CDR1 and CDR2 are GTSNPN and SVGIG (reference sequence). The CDR3 has 14 residues. The trim removed 4 bases at V and 4 bases at J, leaving 10 bases unmatched. The CDR3 protein is CAWTPDRASYEQYF. CDR3 DNA: TGTGCCTGGACCCCCGACAGGGCCAGTTACGAGCAGTACTTC.

The rearrangement links TRBV6-5 to TRBJ2-7, with D perhaps matching TRBD2 (6 bases). Looked up from germline, CDR1 is MNHEY and CDR2 is SVGAGI. This CDR3 is 14 amino acids long. The V end lost 2 bases, the J end lost 1 base, and 9 bases lay between the germline ends. The CDR3 loop is CASSYGGESYEQYF. The CDR3 nucleotides are TGTGCCAGCAGTTACGGCGGGGAGTCCTACGAGCAGTACTTC.

J is TRBJ2-3 and V is TRBV6-4; TRBD1 is a possible D gene (5 bases). Germline V gene lookup returns CDR1 MRHNA and CDR2 SNTAGT. This CDR3 spans 16 amino acids. The V and J ends lost 0 bases and 0 bases respectively, with 10 bases between them. In DNA form, the CDR3 reads TGTGCCAGCAGTGACTCACCGCAGGGTAGCACAGATACGCAGTATTTT. It yields the protein CASSDSPQGSTDTQYF.

The V and J genes are TRBV4-3 and TRBJ1-6; D gene uncertain. The CDR3 contains 17 residues. Germline V gene sequence: CDR1 LGHNA, CDR2 YSLEER. V lost 0 bases to trimming and J lost 0 bases, with 9 bases between them. The CDR3 region has the DNA TGCGCCAGCAGCCAAGATATCCGGAGCTCCTATAATTCACCCCTCCACTTT. It yields the protein CASSQDIRSSYNSPLHF.

Here the CDR3 DNA reads TGTGCCAGCAGCTTAACTGGCGGACAAGAGACCCAGTACTTC. Its protein product is CASSLTGGQETQYF. This chain joins TRBV7-8 and TRBJ2-5, with D unresolved. Germline CDR1 SGHVS, CDR2 FQNEAQ. The CDR3 consists of 14 residues. The V and J ends lost 2 bases and 2 bases respectively, with 9 bases between them.

V gene TRBV5-4 combines with J gene TRBJ1-1; D is unresolved. Between the trimmed V and J ends, which lost 3 bases and 0 bases, there was a span of 9 bases. Germline-derived CDR1 and CDR2 are SGHNT and YYREEE (reference sequence). The CDR3 totals 14 residues. DNA of the CDR3: TGTGCCAGCAGCTACCTCACAGTGAACACTGAAGCTTTCTTT. Amino acid sequence: CASSYLTVNTEAFF.

The chain joins TRBV5-1 to TRBJ1-6, with 11 bases identical to TRBD1. V lost 5 bases, J lost 2 bases, and 3 bases stayed unmatched. Germline lookup yields CDR1 SGHRS and CDR2 YFSETQ. This CDR3 is built from 16 residues. The CDR3 sequence is CASRGQGDTYNSPLHF. The CDR3 DNA is TGCGCCAGCAGGGGACAGGGGGACACCTATAATTCACCCCTCCACTTT. Variable domain in full (rest from reference TRBV5-1 and TRBJ1-6): KAGVTQTPRYLIKTRGQQVTLSCSPISGHRSVSWYQQTPGQGLQFLFEYFSETQRNKGNFPGRFSGRQFSNSRSEMNVSTLELGDSALYLCASRGQGDTYNSPLHFGNGTRLTVT.

This clone showed up many times. The rearrangement joins TRBV6-4 to TRBJ1-2, with D unresolved. Germline values: CDR1 MRHNA, CDR2 SNTAGT. Deletions cut 0 bases from V and 4 bases from J, with 6 bases between. The CDR3 consists of 13 residues. The DNA for the CDR3 is TGTGCCAGCAGTGACTCGGGCACCTATGGCTACACCTTC. Translated: CASSDSGTYGYTF.

J is TRBJ1-1 and V is TRBV7-3, with no clear D. The CDR3 has 12 amino acids. Trimming cost V 4 bases and J 8 bases, with 11 bases left between them. From germline, CDR1 is SGHTA and CDR2 FQGTGA. As DNA, the CDR3 is TGTGCCAGCAGCTACGGGAGTGGCGAAGCTTTCTTT. It yields the protein CASSYGSGEAFF.

There are a few counts of this clone. The rearrangement joins TRBV4-2 to TRBJ2-4; 9 nucleotides align to TRBD1. J lost 8 bases, V lost 9 bases, and 14 bases had no gene match. The CDR3 loop spans 15 amino acids. Per the germline V gene, CDR1 is LGHNA and CDR2 is YNFKEQ. The CDR3 DNA follows: TGTGCCAGTAGGACAGGGGCTAATACTGGGGACATTCAGTACTTC. This gives the protein CASRTGANTGDIQYF.

This chain uses TRBV27 with TRBJ2-7; perhaps TRBD1 as D (6 bases). This CDR3 has 16 amino acids. Trimming shortened V by 3 bases and J by 1 base, and 16 bases separated the two germline ends. The germline CDR1 and CDR2 sequences are MNHEY and SMNVEV (reference sequence). CDR3 DNA sequence: TGTGCCAGCAGTTTTGTTGGACAGACTACGTCCTACGAGCAGTACTTC. Its protein is CASSFVGQTTSYEQYF.

The V call is TRBV5-4, the J call TRBJ2-3; 8 nucleotides align to TRBD1. The germline V gene encodes CDR1 SGHNT and CDR2 YYREEE (reference sequence). This CDR3 is 15 amino acids long. The J segment lost 4 bases and the V segment lost 0 bases, leaving 4 bases of the junction unmatched. In DNA form, the CDR3 reads TGTGCCAGCAGCTTGGACAGGGGGTCACCAGATACGCAGTATTTT. As protein: CASSLDRGSPDTQYF.

V usage is TRBV28 and J usage is TRBJ2-3; no firm D call. The V end was cut by 6 bases, the J end by 8 bases, with 9 bases between. The CDR3 is 11 residues long. CDR1 and CDR2 (germline): MDHEN, SYDVKM. Here the CDR3 reads CASSPPGTQYF. The DNA of the CDR3 is TGTGCCAGCAGCCCACCGGGTACGCAGTATTTT.

The rearrangement joins TRBV5-1 to TRBJ2-1; 11 bases are a match to TRBD2. Germline values: CDR1 SGHRS, CDR2 YFSETQ. With V trimmed by 0 bases and J by 5 bases, 7 bases remained unmatched. This CDR3 region has 17 residues. The CDR3 DNA reads TGCGCCAGCAGCTTGGGTAGCGGGGGGGCAAAGGACAATGAGCAGTTCTTC. Its protein is CASSLGSGGAKDNEQFF.

This clone was picked up one time. This chain joins TRBV30 and TRBJ2-7; 8 bases align to TRBD2. CDR1 and CDR2 (germline): GTSNPN, SVGIG (reference sequence). Unmatched junction bases numbered 5, after V lost 5 bases and J lost 2 bases. This CDR3 spans 13 amino acids. CDR3 coding DNA: TGTGCCTGGGCTAGCGGGTATACCTACGAGCAGTACTTC. As protein: CAWASGYTYEQYF.

The V gene is TRBV21-1, the J gene TRBJ2-3; the table calls TRBD2, which could not be checked here. TRBV21-1 represents a pseudogene. The CDR3 runs to 15 residues. CDR3 in amino acids: CASSKGTSGTDTQYF. DNA of the CDR3: TGTGCCAGCAGCAAAGGGACTAGCGGCACAGATACGCAGTATTTT.

V is TRBV30 and J is TRBJ1-4, with 7 bases aligning to TRBD1. Losses at the gene ends were 4 bases for V and 2 bases for J; bases not matched to a gene: 7. Germline V lookup: CDR1 GTSNPN, CDR2 SVGIG (reference sequence). The CDR3 sequence is 15 residues long. In nucleotides, the CDR3 is TGTGCCTGGACGACCCTGACAGGGACTAATGAAAAACTGTTTTTT. This gives the protein CAWTTLTGTNEKLFF.